One T cell receptor beta chain is described in this entry. The record originates from a study of cytomegalovirus exposure and HLA in healthy donors. Primers included in the PCR were 60 Vbeta and 13 Jbeta primers. Sequenced by immunoSEQ multiplex PCR; TCRdb stores in-frame clones only, minus some. The sample holds around 90,000 clones, under 85% seen once. Germline lookup yields CDR1 MDHEN and CDR2 SYDVKM. Germline trimming cut 2 bases from V and 14 bases from J; bases unmatched to any gene: 4. CDR3 size: 13 residues. Sequenced sample: PBMCs. The gene calls are TRBV28 and TRBJ2-1; 12 nucleotides align to TRBD2. This receptor was obtained from a woman aged 40 to 50 in good health and CMV-seronegative. The CDR3 loop reads CASSLGRLAGEFF. CDR3 DNA sequence: TGTGCCAGCAGTTTAGGCCGACTAGCGGGAGAGTTCTTC.